This TCR beta chain was identified during a study of T cells after yellow fever vaccination. The CDR3 runs 16 residues. Study-wide results and limits: The study noted that FACS-sorted repertoires could contain abundant clonotypes contaminating from the bulk population.

This clonotype was seen a handful of times. Its antigen is as yet unknown. TCR cDNA was made by 5'RACE template switching, adding a universal primer site and UMIs. TCRdb independently ran MiXCR on the 5' RACE reads; one entry per CDR3 protein. Of approximately 250,000 distinct CDR3 sequences listed, approximately 3.5% are singletons. The specimen comprised PBMCs, sampled 15 days after the yellow fever booster vaccination. The clonotype originates from a man younger than 35 who received the YFV17D yellow fever vaccine. The gene calls are TRBV21-1 and TRBJ2-5; the tabulated D call, TRBD2, remains unverified against the DNA. TRBV21-1 is designated a pseudogene. The DNA for the CDR3 is TGTGCCAGCAGCTCCAGGCGGCAGGGGATGAATGAGACCCAGTACTTC. Its translation: CASSSRRQGMNETQYF.